Below are 26 T cell receptor beta chains sequenced from a single sample in a study of blood T cell repertoires in COVID-19. Using immunoSEQ multiplex PCR, the repertoire was profiled, and TCRdb retains in-frame clones only, with some absent. The repertoire holds fewer than 350,000 clones, with about nine tenths as singletons. The sequencing sample was made of peripheral blood. The receptors shown here come from a woman in her twenties or thirties with COVID-19, enrolled during active disease.

The CDR3 DNA reads TGTGCCAGCGGTGGAGGGACAGCCTACGAGCAGTACTTC. Amino acid sequence: CASGGGTAYEQYF. The chain has TRBV19 and TRBJ2-7, with D maybe TRBD1 (7 bases). Trimming removed 9 bases from V and 2 bases from J, with 14 bases in between. The CDR3 sequence is 13 residues long. CDR1 is LNHDA, CDR2 SQIVND, per germline (reference sequence). Using reference TRBV19 and TRBJ2-7 for the parts outside the CDR3, the full variable domain is DGGITQSPKYLFRKEGQNVTLSCEQNLNHDAMYWYRQDPGQGLRLIYYSQIVNDFQKGDIAEGYSVSREKKESFPLTVTSAQKNPTAFYLCASGGGTAYEQYFGPGTRLTVT.

The chain joins TRBV18 to TRBJ2-6; 10 positions match TRBD1. This CDR3 is built from 17 residues. V was clipped by 5 bases and J by 0 bases; unmatched bases: 4. The germline V gene has CDR1 KGHSH and CDR2 LQKENI. CDR3 coding DNA: TGTGCCAGCTCAGGGGACAGGGGAAACTCTGGGGCCAACGTCCTGACTTTC. This translates into CASSGDRGNSGANVLTF.

The chain joins TRBV21-1 to TRBJ1-5. TRBV21-1 is a pseudogene segment. The CDR3 totals 14 residues. The CDR3 DNA reads as TGTGCCAGCAGCATGTGGGGAGGACGTCAGCCCCAGCATTTT. Encoded protein: CASSMWGGRQPQHF.

This clone was seen a handful of times. The chain couples TRBV6-5 to TRBJ1-6; D is ambiguous. The CDR3 consists of 13 residues. From germline, CDR1 is MNHEY and CDR2 SVGAGI. V lost 2 bases, J lost 7 bases, and 6 bases lay in between. The CDR3, as DNA: TGTGCCAGCAGTTACGATCGGAATTCACCCCTCCACTTT. This encodes CASSYDRNSPLHF.

This chain links TRBV10-2 with TRBJ2-1; D perhaps matches TRBD2 (5 bases). The CDR3 spans 10 residues. From germline, CDR1 is WSHSY and CDR2 SAAADI. V lost 8 bases, J lost 7 bases, and 6 bases lay in between. CDR3 in amino acids: CASWENEQFF. As DNA, the CDR3 is TGCGCCAGCTGGGAGAATGAGCAGTTCTTC.

This chain joins TRBV6-5 and TRBJ1-5, with D perhaps matching TRBD1 (6 bases). V was cut by 4 bases and J by 7 bases, with 20 bases left in between. This CDR3 is 16 amino acids long. Germline loops: CDR1 MNHEY, CDR2 SVGAGI. CDR3 bases: TGTGCCAGCAGTTCCTTCTTCTCGATGACAGGCCAGCCCCAGCATTTT. As protein: CASSSFFSMTGQPQHF.

This rearrangement joins TRBV28 to TRBJ2-4; 7 bases align to TRBD1. Germline V gives CDR1 MDHEN, CDR2 SYDVKM. The CDR3 is 18 residues long. Losses at the gene ends were 6 bases for V and 0 bases for J; bases not matched to a gene: 14. CDR3 nucleotides: TGTGCCAGCAGCCGCCGACAGGGAACAACACTAGCCAAAAACATTCAGTACTTC. Encoded protein: CASSRRQGTTLAKNIQYF.

The V and J genes are TRBV2 and TRBJ1-2; 8 nucleotides agree with TRBD1. The V segment lost 1 base and the J segment 5 bases; nucleotides outside the gene matches: 12. Germline lookup yields CDR1 SNHLY and CDR2 FYNNEI. This CDR3 spans 17 amino acids. In nucleotides, the CDR3 is TGTGCCAGCAGTGAAGGGGAGGCAGGGGGCATTGCGTATGGCTACACCTTC. This translates into CASSEGEAGGIAYGYTF.

The chain recombines TRBV19 with TRBJ2-3; the match to TRBD2 covers 10 bases. V was pared by 2 bases and J by 5 bases, with 19 bases of the junction left unmatched. CDR1 and CDR2 (germline): LNHDA, SQIVND (reference sequence). This CDR3 is built from 20 residues. This CDR3 reads CASSIPSPHARASGRDTQYF. DNA of the CDR3: TGTGCCAGTAGTATACCCTCTCCCCACGCCCGGGCTAGCGGGAGAGATACGCAGTATTTT.

The table lists this clone with a count of one. The chain joins TRBV6-5 to TRBJ2-6, with TRBD2 identical over 7 bases. From germline, CDR1 is MNHEY and CDR2 SVGAGI. The CDR3 has 15 residues. V was clipped by 6 bases and J by 2 bases; unmatched bases: 4. DNA for the CDR3: TGTGCCAGCAGCCCCACTAGCGCTGGGGCCAACGTCCTGACTTTC. As protein: CASSPTSAGANVLTF.

The rearrangement uses TRBV10-2 and TRBJ2-1; possibly TRBD2 for D (5 bases). Looked up from germline, CDR1 is WSHSY and CDR2 is SAAADI. The CDR3 loop spans 15 amino acids. The V end lost 2 bases, the J end lost 1 base, and 9 bases lay between the germline ends. For the CDR3, the DNA is TGCGCCAGCAGTGAGATCAGCGGTTCCTACAATGAGCAGTTCTTC. The encoded protein is CASSEISGSYNEQFF.

This clone was counted a few times. The chain employs TRBV5-6 and TRBJ2-7, with TRBD2 matching over 10 bases. In germline, CDR1 is SGHDT, CDR2 YYEEEE. The ends lost 6 bases at V and 2 bases at J; junction bases unmatched: 5. This CDR3 comprises 14 residues. The CDR3 nucleotides read TGTGCCAGCATCCCTAGCGGGGGCCCCTACGAGCAGTACTTC. This translates into CASIPSGGPYEQYF.

The chain couples TRBV3-1 (or the pseudogene TRBV3-2) to TRBJ2-7, with 9 positions matching TRBD2. Germline trimming cut 4 bases from V and 5 bases from J; bases unmatched to any gene: 18. The CDR3 has 18 residues. CDR1 is LGHDT, CDR2 YNNKEL, per germline (reference sequence). Here the CDR3 reads CASSLSPVARGGLDEQYF. CDR3 in DNA: TGTGCCAGCAGCCTTTCACCCGTAGCGCGGGGGGGTCTCGACGAGCAGTACTTC.

This sequence joins TRBV28 and TRBJ1-2; 8 bases agree with TRBD1. The ends lost 7 bases at V and 5 bases at J; junction bases unmatched: 12. Germline assignment: CDR1 MDHEN and CDR2 SYDVKM. CDR3 length: 15 residues. CDR3 in amino acids: CASNKPGGVRYGYTF. The CDR3 nucleotides are TGTGCCAGCAACAAACCAGGGGGCGTAAGGTATGGCTACACCTTC.

The CDR3 sequence is CASSYSPAGKNTEAFF. The DNA for the CDR3 is TGTGCCAGCAGTTACTCCCCCGCGGGCAAGAACACTGAAGCTTTCTTT. This chain connects TRBV6-5 to TRBJ1-1; D unresolved. Germline V gene data show CDR1 as MNHEY and CDR2 as SVGAGI. The CDR3 spans 16 residues. Trimming removed 0 bases from V and 1 base from J, with 12 bases in between.

J is TRBJ2-7 and V is TRBV10-3, with a possible D match to TRBD2 (6 bases). There are 19 residues in the CDR3. Germline assignment: CDR1 ENHRY and CDR2 SYGVKD. V lost 0 bases and J 3 bases, leaving 24 bases between the germline ends. The chain's CDR3 is CAISESLWAEGARGYEQYF. The CDR3, as DNA: TGTGCCATCAGTGAGTCGTTGTGGGCGGAGGGTGCAAGGGGCTACGAGCAGTACTTC.

The chain couples TRBV12-3 or TRBV12-4 to TRBJ2-2; D remains ambiguous. V lost 7 bases, J lost 1 base, and 7 bases lay in between. The CDR3 has 13 amino acids. The CDR3 bases are TGTGCCAGCAAACGACAGAACACCGGGGAGCTGTTTTTT. The encoded protein is CASKRQNTGELFF.

On this clone itself: The same CDR3 also results from other DNA sequences found in this sample. This chain links TRBV11-2 with TRBJ1-6; 7 nucleotides align to TRBD1. Germline V CDR1 and CDR2: SGHAT, FQNNGV. The V gene end was trimmed by 5 bases and the J gene end by 9 bases; junction bases not matched to a gene: 7. The CDR3 length is 14 residues. This CDR3 reads CASSPRQGGSPLHF. CDR3 nucleotide sequence: TGTGCCAGCAGCCCCCGACAGGGAGGTTCACCCCTCCACTTT.

CDR3 amino acids: CASSYMGRGYTF. The CDR3 region has the DNA TGTGCCAGCAGTTATATGGGGCGAGGCTACACCTTC. The chain is built from TRBV6-5 and TRBJ1-2; D is perhaps TRBD1 (5 bases). The CDR3 is 12 residues long. The germline gives CDR1 MNHEY, CDR2 SVGAGI. With 3 bases removed from V and 8 bases from J, the gap between germline ends came to 10 bases.

This clone has more than one count but fewer than ten. The chain's CDR3 is CASSLTGGGGEQYF. The CDR3 DNA sequence: TGTGCCAGCAGCCTGACAGGGGGCGGGGGCGAGCAGTACTTC. The chain employs TRBV6-5 and TRBJ2-7; 10 nucleotides align to TRBD1. This CDR3 region has 14 residues. V trimming: 6 bases; J trimming: 6 bases; junction bases outside the gene matches: 8. From germline, CDR1 is MNHEY and CDR2 SVGAGI.

The CDR3 nucleotides are TGCGCCAGCAGTGACGGCGGGACAGGGAAGGGGGGCTACACCTTC. This sequence encodes CASSDGGTGKGGYTF. This chain connects TRBV10-2 to TRBJ1-2; 9 nucleotides agree with TRBD1. Germline CDR1 and CDR2: WSHSY and SAAADI. V lost 3 bases to trimming and J lost 8 bases; unmatched junction nucleotides: 10. CDR3 length equals 15 residues.

J is TRBJ2-7 and V is TRBV11-3; 9 nucleotides match TRBD1. Trimming removed 5 bases from V and 5 bases from J; junction bases left unmatched: 7. Germline loops: CDR1 SGHNT, CDR2 YENEEA. CDR3 length: 14 amino acids. CDR3 residues: CASSLGQGRDEQYF. The DNA for the CDR3 is TGTGCCAGCAGCCTGGGACAGGGCCGAGACGAGCAGTACTTC. Using reference TRBV11-3 and TRBJ2-7 for the parts outside the CDR3, the full variable domain is EAGVVQSPRYKIIEKKQPVAFWCNPISGHNTLYWYLQNLGQGPELLIRYENEEAVDDSQLPKDRFSAERLKGVDSTLKIQPAELGDSAVYLCASSLGQGRDEQYFGPGTRLTVT.

V usage is TRBV4-2 and J usage is TRBJ2-1; D may be TRBD2 (7 bases). The CDR3 consists of 16 residues. Trimming took 4 bases from V and 4 from J, leaving 17 bases between them. Germline V gene sequence: CDR1 LGHNA, CDR2 YNFKEQ. The CDR3: CASSLEWRGPYNEQFF. The DNA of the CDR3 is TGTGCCAGCAGCCTCGAGTGGCGGGGGCCGTACAATGAGCAGTTCTTC.

This clone appeared a single time. The rearrangement links TRBV19 to TRBJ2-1, with no clear D. The V gene's germline CDR1 is LNHDA and CDR2 SQIVND (reference sequence). This CDR3 is 18 amino acids long. V was cut by 1 base and J by 0 bases, with 16 bases left in between. CDR3 DNA sequence: TGTGCCAGTAGTATAGCCGAACTCGCCACGAGCTCCTACAATGAGCAGTTCTTC. Translating it yields CASSIAELATSSYNEQFF. Based on the CDR3 plus reference TRBV19 and TRBJ2-1, the full variable domain is DGGITQSPKYLFRKEGQNVTLSCEQNLNHDAMYWYRQDPGQGLRLIYYSQIVNDFQKGDIAEGYSVSREKKESFPLTVTSAQKNPTAFYLCASSIAELATSSYNEQFFGPGTRLTVL.

This rearrangement joins TRBV11-2 to TRBJ2-7; D gene ambiguous. The V gene lost 5 bases and the J gene lost 3 bases, with 11 bases spanning the gap. Germline V lookup: CDR1 SGHAT, CDR2 FQNNGV. The CDR3 loop spans 13 amino acids. CDR3 loop: CASSRLRSYEQYF. For the CDR3, the DNA is TGTGCCAGCAGCCGCCTCCGGAGCTACGAGCAGTACTTC.

Only a few counts were recorded for this clone. The rearrangement links TRBV5-1 to TRBJ2-7, with D maybe TRBD2 (5 bases). This CDR3 is built from 13 residues. Germline-derived CDR1 and CDR2 are SGHRS and YFSETQ. V was pared by 4 bases and J by 2 bases, with 10 bases between. The CDR3 nucleotides are TGCGCCAGCAGCCCGGGGATGGCCTACGAGCAGTACTTC. As protein: CASSPGMAYEQYF.